This entry describes one T cell receptor (beta chain). From germline, CDR1 is LNHDA and CDR2 SQIVND (reference sequence). CDR3 length: 13 amino acids. Template switching incorporated UMIs with a 6-nucleotide sample barcode. Reprocessing the 5' RACE reads, TCRdb reports a single entry for every CDR3 protein and omits DNA. The sample shows 420,000 or so distinct CDR3 sequences, and roughly 2.5% sits with its ten largest clones. The source of the sample is a study of monozygotic twins with inflammatory bowel disease. Sequencing used blood. This clonotype was obtained from a human donor with ulcerative colitis or Crohn's disease, or a healthy co-twin of an affected twin (not recorded which). The V call is TRBV19, the J call TRBJ2-2. The CDR3 sequence is CASSIDLLRELFF.